These 29 T cell receptor beta chains were sequenced from one sample in a study of shared clonotypes between healthy human individuals. Repertoires were generated with immunoSEQ multiplex PCR, while TCRdb's copy carries only in-frame clones and drops some. The data hold roughly 2,000,000 clones, with about 95% observed a single time. The naive CD8 population came from CD45RO-negative cells selected for CCR7, without terminally differentiated effector memory CD45RA+ cells. Material for sequencing was naive CD8+ T cells sorted from blood. Receptors originate from a man aged 18 to 29 in good health.

The chain is built from TRBV30 and TRBJ2-7; 7 bases fit TRBD1. Germline V CDR1 and CDR2: GTSNPN, SVGIG (reference sequence). The CDR3 totals 13 residues. J was trimmed by 2 bases and V by 2 bases; bases with no gene match: 3. CDR3 DNA: TGTGCCTGGAGTTGGGGACAGCCCTACGAGCAGTACTTC. It codes for CAWSWGQPYEQYF.

V and J are TRBV4-1 and TRBJ2-2; D perhaps matches TRBD2 (5 bases). V was shortened by 1 base and J by 5 bases, with 8 bases between the two germline ends. This CDR3 region has 14 residues. CDR1 is MGHRA and CDR2 is YSYEKL in the germline V gene. The DNA of the CDR3 is TGCGCCAGCAGCCAAGGTGGACTGACCGGGGAGCTGTTTTTT. It specifies CASSQGGLTGELFF.

The V and J genes are TRBV28 and TRBJ2-3; D remains unclear. Deletions cut 2 bases from V and 1 base from J, with 10 bases between. Germline values: CDR1 MDHEN, CDR2 SYDVKM. This CDR3 is 15 amino acids long. The CDR3 nucleotides read TGTGCCAGCAGTTTACCCCTAGTGGGCACAGATACGCAGTATTTT. Protein: CASSLPLVGTDTQYF.

In this sample, this clone turned up once. This chain uses TRBV7-8 with TRBJ2-1; 8 bases fit TRBD2. V was clipped by 6 bases and J by 8 bases; unmatched bases: 9. Germline assignment: CDR1 SGHVS and CDR2 FQNEAQ. The CDR3 has 14 amino acids. The CDR3 region is CASSWSGSVDEQFF. Written as DNA, the CDR3 is TGTGCCAGCAGTTGGAGCGGGAGTGTCGATGAGCAGTTCTTC.

This clone was observed a single time. V is TRBV27 and J is TRBJ2-1, with D perhaps matching TRBD1 (6 bases). This CDR3 contains 15 residues. Trimming took off 4 bases at V and 4 bases at J, with 14 bases between the two ends. Germline V lookup: CDR1 MNHEY, CDR2 SMNVEV (reference sequence). CDR3 in amino acids: CASSSGAGVYNEQFF. The CDR3 region has the DNA TGTGCCAGCAGTTCAGGGGCAGGAGTGTACAATGAGCAGTTCTTC.

The chain carries TRBV2 and TRBJ2-3; TRBD1 matches at 7 bases. Germline V gene sequence: CDR1 SNHLY, CDR2 FYNNEI. There are 14 residues in the CDR3. Trimming removed 6 bases from V and 5 bases from J; junction bases left unmatched: 8. CDR3 nucleotides: TGTGCCAGCAGGCGACAGGGCTGGGGAGATACGCAGTATTTT. Protein sequence: CASRRQGWGDTQYF.

The genes are TRBV11-2 and TRBJ2-7; D gene ambiguous. The CDR3 length is 13 residues. Trimming left V 0 bases short and J 6 bases short, with 9 bases between. Germline V CDR1 and CDR2: SGHAT, FQNNGV. The CDR3 loop is CASSLDWAREQYF. The CDR3 DNA sequence: TGTGCCAGCAGCTTAGATTGGGCTCGCGAGCAGTACTTC.

To note about this clone: This may be a read error: a much more frequent sequence differs by one nucleotide. Other DNA sequences in this sample translate to the same CDR3. J is TRBJ1-1 and V is TRBV6-5; D is undetermined. The CDR3 totals 11 residues. The V end lost 4 bases, the J end lost 4 bases, and 4 bases lay between the germline ends. Germline assignment: CDR1 MNHEY and CDR2 SVGAGI. In nucleotides, the CDR3 is TGTGCCAGCAGTTTCGGCACTGAAGCTTTCTTT. This encodes CASSFGTEAFF.

This clone was found a few times. The rearrangement links TRBV2 to TRBJ2-5; a possible D gene is TRBD2 (6 bases). Germline assignment: CDR1 SNHLY and CDR2 FYNNEI. Trimming shortened V by 4 bases and J by 6 bases, and 12 bases separated the two germline ends. The CDR3 consists of 13 residues. CDR3 in amino acids: CASSGLGLKTQYF. CDR3 DNA sequence: TGTGCCAGCAGTGGACTAGGCCTGAAGACCCAGTACTTC.

The chain is built from TRBV18 and TRBJ2-5; TRBD2 matches 11 bases. CDR1 and CDR2 from the germline V gene are KGHSH and LQKENI. J gave up 0 bases and V 6 bases, and 6 bases lay outside the gene matches. This CDR3 comprises 16 residues. CDR3 DNA: TGTGCCAGCTCGCAACTAGCGGGGGAGTACCAAGAGACCCAGTACTTC. It yields the protein CASSQLAGEYQETQYF.

Here the CDR3 DNA reads TGTGCCAGCAGCCCTATAGCGGGAGTGCTAAATGAGCAGTTCTTC. It yields the protein CASSPIAGVLNEQFF. This chain joins TRBV14 and TRBJ2-1; 9 bases map to TRBD2. Germline lookup yields CDR1 SGHDN and CDR2 FVKESK. V lost 4 bases and J lost 7; bases outside the gene matches: 8. There are 15 residues in the CDR3.

The rearrangement uses TRBV9 and TRBJ1-4, with 7 nucleotides matching TRBD1. Germline CDR1 reads SGDLS; CDR2 reads YYNGEE. V gave up 4 bases and J gave up 6 bases; unmatched junction bases: 9. This CDR3 is 15 amino acids long. This CDR3 reads CASSSQGGGHEKLFF. The CDR3 bases are TGTGCCAGCAGCTCCCAGGGGGGCGGCCATGAAAAACTGTTTTTT.

CDR3 sequence (DNA): TGTGCCAGCAGTGATTCATGGGGGACTAGCACAGATACGCAGTATTTT. Residues: CASSDSWGTSTDTQYF. The chain carries TRBV6-4 and TRBJ2-3; a possible D gene is TRBD2 (6 bases). The germline V gene encodes CDR1 MRHNA and CDR2 SNTAGT. The CDR3 consists of 16 residues. Deletions cut 3 bases from V and 0 bases from J, with 13 bases between.

The CDR3 DNA reads TGTGCCAGCAGCCTAGACTGGACAGGGCGAAGCTCCTACGAGCAGTACTTC. Amino acid sequence: CASSLDWTGRSSYEQYF. The genes are TRBV7-2 and TRBJ2-7; TRBD1 matches at 8 bases. Germline CDR1 is SGHTA and CDR2 is FQGNSA. V lost 5 bases and J lost 0; bases outside the gene matches: 12. The CDR3 covers 17 residues.

This clone was picked up a small number of times. The V call is TRBV19, the J call TRBJ2-2; D is possibly TRBD1 (5 bases). V was cut by 5 bases and J by 4 bases, with 8 bases left in between. CDR1 and CDR2 (germline): LNHDA, SQIVND (reference sequence). CDR3 length equals 13 residues. The CDR3, as DNA: TGTGCCAGTAGTTATGGGGCCACCGGGGAGCTGTTTTTT. This encodes CASSYGATGELFF.

The chain joins TRBV6-5 to TRBJ1-2; a possible D gene is TRBD1 (6 bases). V was pared by 2 bases and J by 4 bases, with 11 bases between. This CDR3 contains 14 residues. Germline V CDR1 and CDR2: MNHEY, SVGAGI. CDR3 in DNA: TGTGCCAGCAGTTACGGTCAGGGGACCTATGGCTACACCTTC. Protein product: CASSYGQGTYGYTF.

This chain uses TRBV6-6 with TRBJ2-1; a weak D match, TRBD1 (6 bases). This CDR3 is 12 amino acids long. Trimming shortened V by 6 bases and J by 7 bases, and 10 bases separated the two germline ends. Germline lookup yields CDR1 MNHNY and CDR2 SVGAGI (reference sequence). Here the CDR3 DNA reads TGTGCCAGCAGACAGGGAGATAATGAGCAGTTCTTC. It codes for CASRQGDNEQFF.

The chain is built from TRBV10-3 and TRBJ1-5, with unresolved D. The V and J ends lost 2 bases and 5 bases respectively, with 7 bases between them. Germline V gives CDR1 ENHRY, CDR2 SYGVKD. The CDR3 contains 13 residues. The CDR3 loop is CAISEGIYQPQHF. The CDR3 bases are TGTGCCATCAGTGAGGGTATCTATCAGCCCCAGCATTTT.

The V gene is TRBV13, the J gene TRBJ2-5; TRBD1 matches at 9 bases. Germline values: CDR1 PRHDT, CDR2 FYEKMQ (reference sequence). The J segment lost 7 bases and the V segment lost 6 bases, leaving 18 bases of the junction unmatched. This CDR3 contains 17 residues. CDR3 nucleotide sequence: TGTGCCAGCAGTTCCTCCCTAGGACAGGGGTCGTTGGGGACCCAGTACTTC. This sequence encodes CASSSSLGQGSLGTQYF.

The V call is TRBV4-1, the J call TRBJ1-2, with a weak D call TRBD1 (5 bases). CDR1 and CDR2 from the germline V gene are MGHRA and YSYEKL. CDR3 size: 16 residues. V lost 4 bases and J 4 bases, leaving 19 bases between the germline ends. The CDR3 DNA sequence: TGCGCCAGCAGCCTGCCCCTCATAAGGGGTATCTATGGCTACACCTTC. This gives the protein CASSLPLIRGIYGYTF.

A note on this clone: Sequence at one end of the junction differs from germline and may be a read error. This rearrangement joins TRBV6-1 to TRBJ2-7; D is possibly TRBD2 (5 bases). Germline V gives CDR1 MNHNS, CDR2 SASEGT. CDR3 size: 13 residues. The CDR3 DNA reads as TGTGCCATTCGGGTTCCGGGGTCCTGCGAGCAGTACTTC. This encodes CAIRVPGSCEQYF.

The chain couples TRBV5-1 to TRBJ2-2; D remains unclear. Germline CDR1 SGHRS, CDR2 YFSETQ. This CDR3 spans 17 amino acids. Between the trimmed V and J ends, which lost 0 bases and 2 bases, there was a span of 14 bases. The CDR3: CASSLVGSGSNTGELFF. CDR3 nucleotides: TGCGCCAGCAGCTTGGTAGGTTCCGGGTCTAACACCGGGGAGCTGTTTTTT.

The chain recombines TRBV11-1 with TRBJ1-1; D not resolved. V shed 0 bases and J shed 1 base, with 9 bases lying between them. This CDR3 spans 15 amino acids. Looked up from germline, CDR1 is SGHAT and CDR2 is FQDESV (reference sequence). In DNA form, the CDR3 reads TGTGCCAGCAGCTTAGCACGTTTGGCGAACACTGAAGCTTTCTTT. It encodes CASSLARLANTEAFF.

In regard to this clone: An end of the junction differs from the germline gene, which may be a read error. The V and J genes are TRBV19 and TRBJ2-2; D could derive from TRBD1 or TRBD2 (7 bases each). The CDR3 sequence is 15 residues long. CDR1 and CDR2 from the germline V gene are LNHDA and SQIVND (reference sequence). The CDR3 spells CASSVDREGTGELFF. The CDR3, as DNA: TGTGCCAGTAGTGTAGACAGGGAGGGCACCGGGGAGCTGTTTTTT.

With regard to this clone: Other DNA sequences within the sample encode an identical CDR3. J is TRBJ2-7 and V is TRBV19; D call uncertain. Trimming took 7 bases from V and 1 from J, leaving 11 bases between them. This CDR3 has 13 residues. Germline V gives CDR1 LNHDA, CDR2 SQIVND (reference sequence). In DNA, the CDR3 is TGTGCCAGTACCCCGGGTGGGTCCTACGAGCAGTACTTC. It encodes CASTPGGSYEQYF.

The V gene is TRBV5-4, the J gene TRBJ2-1; 9 bases are shared with TRBD1. V was clipped by 2 bases and J by 2 bases; unmatched bases: 2. The CDR3 sequence is 15 residues long. Looked up from germline, CDR1 is SGHNT and CDR2 is YYREEE (reference sequence). CDR3 DNA: TGTGCCAGCAGCTTCGGGACAGGGACCTACAATGAGCAGTTCTTC. This gives the protein CASSFGTGTYNEQFF.

The rearrangement joins TRBV4-1 to TRBJ1-1; D is uncertain. V lost 0 bases, J lost 6 bases, and 5 bases lay in between. The CDR3 is 12 amino acids. Germline lookup yields CDR1 MGHRA and CDR2 YSYEKL. CDR3 loop: CASSQDSAEAFF. In DNA, the CDR3 is TGCGCCAGCAGCCAAGATTCCGCTGAAGCTTTCTTT.

The chain uses TRBV30 and TRBJ2-3, with 7 bases identical to TRBD2. Germline V lookup: CDR1 GTSNPN, CDR2 SVGIG (reference sequence). V dropped 5 bases and J dropped 3; count of bases not matched to a gene: 8. The CDR3 has 14 residues. The CDR3 DNA follows: TGTGCCTGGGACGAAGGAGCGGGAACAGATACGCAGTATTTT. This codes for CAWDEGAGTDTQYF.

The V and J genes are TRBV9 and TRBJ1-1; maybe TRBD1 (5 bases). The germline CDR1 and CDR2 sequences are SGDLS and YYNGEE. Trimming removed 0 bases from V and 6 bases from J, with 9 bases in between. The CDR3 loop spans 13 amino acids. CDR3 sequence (DNA): TGTGCCAGCAGCGTAGCGGGGGACCCTGAAGCTTTCTTT. Translated, it gives CASSVAGDPEAFF.